The 12 T cell receptor beta chains below all came from one sample that was sequenced in a study of cytomegalovirus exposure and HLA in healthy donors. Method: immunoSEQ multiplex PCR; TCRdb's copy keeps in-frame clones and lacks some. The table lists about 280,000 clones, approximately 86% of them singletons. The sample comprised PBMCs. These receptors originate from a woman aged 18-29 years in good health and CMV-seronegative.

The chain couples TRBV4-3 to TRBJ1-6; TRBD1 might be the D (6 bases). Trimming left V 0 bases short and J 0 bases short, with 12 bases between. The CDR3 loop spans 18 amino acids. Germline V CDR1 and CDR2: LGHNA, YSLEER. CDR3 amino acids: CASSQEGGSPSYNSPLHF. The CDR3 nucleotides read TGCGCCAGCAGCCAAGAAGGGGGATCCCCCTCCTATAATTCACCCCTCCACTTT.

V usage is TRBV11-2 and J usage is TRBJ2-5, with 7 nucleotides matching TRBD1. Germline CDR1 SGHAT, CDR2 FQNNGV. Trimming removed 4 bases from V and 7 bases from J; junction bases left unmatched: 12. The CDR3 is 15 residues long. The CDR3 reads CASSSIDRDGGTQYF. For the CDR3, the DNA is TGTGCCAGCAGCTCCATCGACAGGGATGGGGGGACCCAGTACTTC.

V and J are TRBV28 and TRBJ2-7; D is perhaps TRBD2 (6 bases). From germline, CDR1 is MDHEN and CDR2 SYDVKM. The V end lost 4 bases, the J end lost 3 bases, and 16 bases lay between the germline ends. This CDR3 region has 15 residues. The CDR3 DNA reads TGTGCCAGCAGTTCGCGGGCCCAGGGAGGCTACGAGCAGTACTTC. Residues: CASSSRAQGGYEQYF.

This clone was detected only once. The J gene is TRBJ2-7, the V gene TRBV5-1, with 8 bases fitting TRBD2. The CDR3 totals 16 residues. In germline, CDR1 is SGHRS, CDR2 YFSETQ. Trimming took 6 bases from V and 6 from J; bases not matched to a gene: 17. The CDR3 DNA is TGCGCCAGCAACCCCTCCTCAGCGGGAGTGACTTCCGAGCAGTACTTC. The encoded protein is CASNPSSAGVTSEQYF.

The genes are TRBV5-1 and TRBJ1-2; perhaps TRBD1 as D (6 bases). V was cut by 4 bases and J by 4 bases, with 11 bases left in between. The CDR3 covers 13 residues. Germline values: CDR1 SGHRS, CDR2 YFSETQ. The CDR3 here is CASSLDSRYGYTF. The CDR3, as DNA: TGCGCCAGCAGCCTGGACAGCCGCTATGGCTACACCTTC.

This chain's CDR3 is CASSLARTADEQYF. In DNA form, the CDR3 reads TGCGCCAGCAGCTTGGCTAGGACAGCGGACGAGCAGTACTTC. The chain has TRBV5-1 and TRBJ2-7, with a tentative D call TRBD1 (6 bases). The CDR3 extends over 14 amino acids. The V and J ends lost 0 bases and 5 bases respectively, with 12 bases between them. Germline values: CDR1 SGHRS, CDR2 YFSETQ.

V usage is TRBV5-1 and J usage is TRBJ2-6; 7 nucleotides line up with TRBD1. Germline lookup yields CDR1 SGHRS and CDR2 YFSETQ. The CDR3 is 18 residues long. Germline trimming cut 1 base from V and 1 base from J; bases unmatched to any gene: 8. The CDR3 sequence is CASSLTQGQSSGANVLTF. Here the CDR3 DNA reads TGCGCCAGCAGCTTGACCCAGGGACAGTCTTCTGGGGCCAACGTCCTGACTTTC.

In this sample, this clone turned up once. The chain links TRBV7-9 to TRBJ2-1; D possibly corresponds to TRBD2 (6 bases). The CDR3 loop spans 17 amino acids. With 5 bases removed from V and 4 bases from J, the gap between germline ends came to 21 bases. Germline CDR1 SEHNR, CDR2 FQNEAQ (reference sequence). In DNA, the CDR3 is TGTGCCAGCAGCCTCCCGCGGGGAGACCTACCTTACAATGAGCAGTTCTTC. Amino acid sequence: CASSLPRGDLPYNEQFF.

This chain uses TRBV4-1 with TRBJ2-7, with TRBD1 as a possible D gene (7 bases). V was shortened by 1 base and J by 3 bases, with 13 bases between the two germline ends. Germline CDR1 MGHRA, CDR2 YSYEKL. The CDR3 runs to 15 residues. The CDR3 DNA is TGCGCCAGCAGCCAAGTAGCGGCAGGGGGCTACGAGCAGTACTTC. Translating gives CASSQVAAGGYEQYF.

The V and J genes are TRBV6-1 and TRBJ1-5; 7 bases line up with TRBD1. The J segment lost 7 bases and the V segment lost 5 bases, leaving 11 bases of the junction unmatched. The CDR3 runs to 15 residues. Per the germline V gene, CDR1 is MNHNS and CDR2 is SASEGT. The CDR3 sequence is CASSSTERGHQPQHF. CDR3 DNA: TGTGCCAGCAGTTCGACGGAGAGGGGGCACCAGCCCCAGCATTTT.

Notes on this clone: The sample carries other DNA sequences with the same CDR3. CDR3 DNA sequence: TGCGCCAGCAGCCTCCGAGGCGGACTAGCGGAAACCTACGAGCAGTACTTC. Translating it yields CASSLRGGLAETYEQYF. The V and J genes are TRBV4-3 and TRBJ2-7, with 10 positions matching TRBD2. The germline CDR1 and CDR2 sequences are LGHNA and YSLEER. Germline trimming cut 4 bases from V and 2 bases from J; bases unmatched to any gene: 11. The CDR3 totals 17 residues.

This chain's CDR3 is CASSASEGAAYEQYF. As DNA, the CDR3 is TGTGCCAGCAGTGCCTCGGAGGGGGCGGCCTACGAGCAGTACTTC. The chain joins TRBV6-1 to TRBJ2-7, with D maybe TRBD1 (7 bases). Between the trimmed V and J ends, which lost 4 bases and 2 bases, there was a span of 15 bases. Germline CDR1 and CDR2: MNHNS and SASEGT. The CDR3 runs to 15 residues.